Sequencing of this T cell receptor beta chain was carried out in a study of early T cells in non-severe SARS-CoV-2 infection. Whole-study context: Whole-blood bulk RNA, unsorted, was sequenced, and chains were unpaired.

The CDR3 is 16 amino acids. J was trimmed by 2 bases and V by 6 bases; bases with no gene match: 2. The germline V gene encodes CDR1 DFQATT and CDR2 SNEGSKA (reference sequence). This clonotype was recorded at least ten times. TCRdb reanalysed the 5' RACE reads using MiXCR and keeps one entry per CDR3 protein. The sample holds fewer than 65,000 distinct CDR3 sequences, 9.3% seen once. The clonotype originates from an adult who was a healthcare worker with PCR-confirmed SARS-CoV-2 infection or an uninfected control (not recorded which). Sequenced sample: whole blood. The chain uses TRBV20-1 and TRBJ2-6, with 15 bases matching TRBD2. CDR3 nucleotide sequence: TGCAGTGCCCGGACTAGCGGGGGGGCTGGGGCCAACGTCCTGACTTTC. The encoded protein is CSARTSGGAGANVLTF.